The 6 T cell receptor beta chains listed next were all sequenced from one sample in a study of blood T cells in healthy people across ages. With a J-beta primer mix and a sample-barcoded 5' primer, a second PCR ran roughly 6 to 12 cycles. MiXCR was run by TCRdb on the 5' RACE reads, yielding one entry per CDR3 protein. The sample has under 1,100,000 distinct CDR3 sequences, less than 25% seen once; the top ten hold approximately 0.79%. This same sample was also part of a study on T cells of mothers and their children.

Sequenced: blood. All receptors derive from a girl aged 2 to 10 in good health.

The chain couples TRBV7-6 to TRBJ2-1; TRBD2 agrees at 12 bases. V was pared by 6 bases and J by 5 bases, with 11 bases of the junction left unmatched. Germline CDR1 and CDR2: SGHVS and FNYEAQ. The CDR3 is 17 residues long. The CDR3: CASRATLAGGRDNEQFF. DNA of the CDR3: TGTGCCAGCAGGGCCACACTAGCGGGAGGTCGAGACAATGAGCAGTTCTTC. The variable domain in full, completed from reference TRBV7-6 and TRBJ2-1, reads GAGVSQSPRYKVTKRGQDVALRCDPISGHVSLYWYRQALGQGPEFLTYFNYEAQQDKSGLPNDRFSAERPEGSISTLTIQRTEQRDSAMYRCASRATLAGGRDNEQFFGPGTRLTVL.

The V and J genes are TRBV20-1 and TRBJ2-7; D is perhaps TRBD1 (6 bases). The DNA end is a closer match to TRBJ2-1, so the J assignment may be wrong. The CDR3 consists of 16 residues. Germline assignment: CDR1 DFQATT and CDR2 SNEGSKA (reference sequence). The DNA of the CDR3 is TGCAGTGCGCGAGGGTCAGGGGAGTTGCCCTACAATGAGCAGTTCTTC. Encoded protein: CSARGSGELPYNEQFF.

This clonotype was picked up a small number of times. CDR3 coding DNA: TGTGCCAGCAGCGCCACTCCCCCTCTCGGCTCTAGGTCCTACGAGCAGTACTTC. Its translation: CASSATPPLGSRSYEQYF. This chain connects TRBV7-8 to TRBJ2-7; D unclear. The CDR3 has 18 residues. Trimming stripped 5 bases from V and 1 base from J, with 24 bases between. Germline CDR1 reads SGHVS; CDR2 reads FQNEAQ.

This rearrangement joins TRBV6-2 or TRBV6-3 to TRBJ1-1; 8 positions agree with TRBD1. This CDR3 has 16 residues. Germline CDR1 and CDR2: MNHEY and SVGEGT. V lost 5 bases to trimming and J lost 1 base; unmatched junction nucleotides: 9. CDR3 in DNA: TGTGCCAGCAGTCCGCATTCCGGGACAGGGAACACTGAAGCTTTCTTT. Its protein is CASSPHSGTGNTEAFF.

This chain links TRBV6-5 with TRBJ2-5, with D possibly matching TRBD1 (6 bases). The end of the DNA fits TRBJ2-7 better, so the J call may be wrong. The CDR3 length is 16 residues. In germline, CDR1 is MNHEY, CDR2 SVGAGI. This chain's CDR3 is CASSYSSGADLGEQYF. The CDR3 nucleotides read TGTGCCAGCAGTTACTCATCAGGGGCCGATTTGGGCGAGCAGTACTTC.

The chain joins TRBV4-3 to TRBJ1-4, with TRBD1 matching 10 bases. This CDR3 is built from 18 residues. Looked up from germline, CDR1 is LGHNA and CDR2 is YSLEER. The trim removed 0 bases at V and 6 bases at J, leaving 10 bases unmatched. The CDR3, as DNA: TGCGCCAGCAGCCAAGAAAGAGGGGCCGGGACAGGGGATGAAAAACTGTTTTTT. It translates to CASSQERGAGTGDEKLFF.